The clone carrying this T cell receptor (beta chain) was observed a handful of times. What it recognizes is unknown. The CDR3 loop spans 14 amino acids. The germline V gene encodes CDR1 SGHAT and CDR2 FQNNGV. V lost 1 base and J lost 4, with 11 bases in between. These data come from a study of PD-1 blockade in mismatch repair-deficient tumors. Study-wide points: Rapid post-treatment expansion, then contraction, generally preceding radiologic response, marked tumor-resident clones.

TCRdb keeps only in-frame clones here, not all; method: immunoSEQ multiplex PCR. The table records around 38,000 clones, 79% of them present only once. A few pembrolizumab responders had their TCRs sequenced. This sample comprised peripheral blood, obtained 4 weeks after starting pembrolizumab. The TCR sequence derives from an adult with mismatch repair-deficient cancer. The chain links TRBV11-2 to TRBJ2-7, with a tentative D call TRBD2 (5 bases). The CDR3 loop reads CASSLGAGWYEQYF. CDR3 DNA: TGTGCCAGCAGCTTAGGGGCGGGTTGGTACGAGCAGTACTTC.